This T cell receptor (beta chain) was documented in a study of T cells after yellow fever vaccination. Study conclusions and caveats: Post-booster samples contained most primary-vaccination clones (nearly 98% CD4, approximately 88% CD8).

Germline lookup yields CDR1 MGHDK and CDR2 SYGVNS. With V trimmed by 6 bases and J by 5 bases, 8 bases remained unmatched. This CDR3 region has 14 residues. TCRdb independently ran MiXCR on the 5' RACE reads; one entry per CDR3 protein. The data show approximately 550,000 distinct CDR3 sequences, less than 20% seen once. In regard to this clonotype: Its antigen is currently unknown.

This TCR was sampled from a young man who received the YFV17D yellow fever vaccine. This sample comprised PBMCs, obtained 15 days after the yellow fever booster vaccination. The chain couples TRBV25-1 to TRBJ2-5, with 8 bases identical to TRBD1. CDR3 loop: CASSLPGGAETQYF. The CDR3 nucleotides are TGTGCCAGCAGCCTTCCAGGGGGCGCGGAGACCCAGTACTTC.